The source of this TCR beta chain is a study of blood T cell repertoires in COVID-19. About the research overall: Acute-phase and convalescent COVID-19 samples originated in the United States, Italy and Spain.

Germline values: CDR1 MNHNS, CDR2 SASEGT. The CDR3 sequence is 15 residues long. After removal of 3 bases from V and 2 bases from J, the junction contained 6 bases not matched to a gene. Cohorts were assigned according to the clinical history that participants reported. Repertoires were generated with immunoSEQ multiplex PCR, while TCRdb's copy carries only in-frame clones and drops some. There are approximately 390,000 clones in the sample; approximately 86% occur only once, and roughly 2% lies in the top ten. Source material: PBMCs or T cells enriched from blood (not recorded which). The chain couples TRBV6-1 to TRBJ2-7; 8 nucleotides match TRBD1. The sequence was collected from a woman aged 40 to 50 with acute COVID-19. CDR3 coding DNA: TGTGCCAGCAGTGATCTTGGGACAGGAACCTACGAGCAGTACTTC. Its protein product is CASSDLGTGTYEQYF.